This is a list of T cell receptor beta chains from one sample in a study of T cells in Graves' hyperthyroidism and ophthalmopathy. MiXCR, applied by TCRdb to the multiplex PCR reads, yields one record per CDR3 protein. The sample lists approximately 610,000 distinct CDR3 sequences, approximately 16% occurring once. Sequenced material: blood. These receptors were taken from a woman under 30 with Graves' hyperthyroidism. The CDR3 runs from the conserved cysteine through the conserved F or W. The D gene is left open where the match is weak. Size values are once, few and many counts, or a class for expanded clones, and some rows have none.

J gene,CDR3 length,V gene,clone size,D gene,CDR3 DNA,CDR3 protein
TRBJ2-2,18,TRBV5-8,few,TRBD1,TGTGCCAGCAGGACGGGACAGTTGCTAAGTCTGAACACCGGGGAGCTGTTTTTT,CASRTGQLLSLNTGELFF
TRBJ1-2,14,TRBV6-2/TRBV6-3,few,.,TGTGCCAGCAGAACAACGGGGGTACTCTATGGCTACACCTTC,CASRTTGVLYGYTF
TRBJ2-3,16,TRBV28,.,TRBD2,TGTGCCAGCAGCGGGGATGAGCGGGAGGTGGCAGATACGCAGTATTTT,CASSGDEREVADTQYF
TRBJ2-3,15,TRBV29-1,few,TRBD1,TGCAGCGTCCCCCCCCGGGACAGGGGGACAGATACGCAGTATTTT,CSVPPRDRGTDTQYF
TRBJ2-3,15,TRBV5-1,many,TRBD1,TGCGCCAGCAGCTTGTTGGGACAGGGCACAGATACGCAGTATTTT,CASSLLGQGTDTQYF
TRBJ2-7,15,TRBV14,.,.,TGTGCCAGCAGCCCAGTTATGAGCCTACGAAGGGAGCAGTACTTC,CASSPVMSLRREQYF
TRBJ2-1,14,TRBV5-8,few,.,TGTGCCAGCAGCTTGCCCCAGGTGGGGAATGAGCAGTTCTTC,CASSLPQVGNEQFF
TRBJ2-2,18,TRBV12-3/TRBV12-4,.,.,TGTGCCAGCAGTTACCCGGCCTTGACAGGAACTTTCACCGGGGAGCTGTTTTTT,CASSYPALTGTFTGELFF
TRBJ1-6,14,TRBV20-1,.,.,TGCAGTGCTACCCAATCTCTCGGGTATTCACCCCTCCACTTT,CSATQSLGYSPLHF
TRBJ2-7,14,TRBV30,few,TRBD2,TGTGCCTGGAGTGTAGCGGGAAAGTTCTACGAGCAGTACTTC,CAWSVAGKFYEQYF
TRBJ1-1,12,TRBV20-1,few,.,TGCAGTGCTGGCACAGGGCCCACTGAAGCTTTCTTT,CSAGTGPTEAFF
TRBJ2-1,17,TRBV5-1,few,TRBD2,TGCGCCAGCAGCTTGGGAGCCGGGACTAGCGGTTACAATGAGCAGTTCTTC,CASSLGAGTSGYNEQFF
TRBJ1-5,15,TRBV7-2,many,TRBD1,TGTGCCAGCAGCACAACCGGACAGGGAAATCAGCCCCAGCATTTT,CASSTTGQGNQPQHF
TRBJ1-5,14,TRBV24-1,few,.,TGTGCCACCAGTGCGGCAGGGGTGAATCAGCCCCAGCATTTT,CATSAAGVNQPQHF
TRBJ2-5,13,TRBV20-1,many,.,TGCAGTGCTAGTTTGGCGGTGCAAGAGACCCAGTACTTC,CSASLAVQETQYF
TRBJ2-1,14,TRBV7-9,many,.,TGTGCCAGCAGCTCGGGGGACTTTAGGAATGAGCAGTTCTTC,CASSSGDFRNEQFF
TRBJ2-1,15,TRBV10-3,few,TRBD2,TGTGCCAGCGCCGGGACTAGCGGGAGAAGGAATGAGCAGTTCTTC,CASAGTSGRRNEQFF
TRBJ2-5,15,TRBV5-1,.,.,TGCGCCAGCAGCGCGCAAGCGATGATAAAAGAGACCCAGTACTTC,CASSAQAMIKETQYF
TRBJ2-5,15,TRBV24-1,many,.,TGTGCCACCAGCGGGACCCGTAGGTCCGAAGAGACCCAGTACTTC,CATSGTRRSEETQYF
TRBJ1-6,15,TRBV4-3,.,.,TGCGCCAGCAGCCAAGCTGATAGGGGTGGTTCACCCCTCCACTTT,CASSQADRGGSPLHF
TRBJ2-1,18,TRBV5-5,many,TRBD2,TGTGCCAGCAGCTTGGGTGTTAGCGGGTTTAGCTCCTACAATGAGCAGTTCTTC,CASSLGVSGFSSYNEQFF
TRBJ1-4,13,TRBV20-1,many,TRBD1,TGCAGTGCTACGCAGGGGGGGAGTGAAAAACTGTTTTTT,CSATQGGSEKLFF
TRBJ1-2,14,TRBV6-2/TRBV6-3,.,.,TGTGCCAGCAGTTACTTCAGGTCTAACTATGGCTACACCTTC,CASSYFRSNYGYTF
TRBJ2-7,12,TRBV28,many,.,TGTGCCAGCAGCCTCCAAGGTGGGAAGCAGTACTTC,CASSLQGGKQYF
TRBJ1-5,15,TRBV6-2/TRBV6-3,few,.,TGTGCCAGCAGTTATCTGTCAGGGGTAGTGGAGCCCCAGCATTTT,CASSYLSGVVEPQHF
TRBJ1-3,16,TRBV6-1,.,TRBD1,TGTGCCAGCAGTACCCGGGACAGGAGCTCTGGAAACACCATATATTTT,CASSTRDRSSGNTIYF